This T cell receptor (beta chain) was obtained from a study of beta chain features in type 1 diabetes. A sort by CD45RO/CCR7/CD25/CD127/CD95/CD27 yielded CD4+ naive, central memory, regulatory and stem cell-like memory cells. Sorted cells reached over 95% purity in every population. The isolated RNA, all of it, was reverse transcribed, so expressed TCRB transcripts were what got sequenced. TCRdb keeps only in-frame clones here, not all; method: immunoSEQ multiplex PCR. The table shows hundreds of thousands of clones, with less than 20% occurring only once. V was cut by 3 bases and J by 7 bases, with 13 bases left in between. The CDR3 covers 13 residues. Germline CDR1 is SGHTA and CDR2 is FQGNSA.

Sample: naive CD4+ T cells from blood. The rearrangement links TRBV7-2 to TRBJ2-7; D assignment may be TRBD1 or TRBD2 (5 bases each). The TCR was taken from a man in his late teens or twenties in good health. The CDR3: CASSFVAWGEQYF. The CDR3 DNA is TGTGCCAGCAGCTTTGTCGCCTGGGGGGAGCAGTACTTC.